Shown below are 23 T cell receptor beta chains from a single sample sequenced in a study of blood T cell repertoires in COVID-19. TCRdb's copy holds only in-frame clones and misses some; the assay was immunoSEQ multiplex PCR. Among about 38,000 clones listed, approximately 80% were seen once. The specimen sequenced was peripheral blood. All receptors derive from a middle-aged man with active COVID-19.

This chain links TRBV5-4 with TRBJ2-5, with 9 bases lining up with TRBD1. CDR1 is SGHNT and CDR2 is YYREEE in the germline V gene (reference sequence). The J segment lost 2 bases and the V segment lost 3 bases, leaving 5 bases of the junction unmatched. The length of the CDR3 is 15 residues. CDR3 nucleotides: TGTGCCAGCAGCTCCCCGACAGGGGGACAAGAGACCCAGTACTTC. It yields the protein CASSSPTGGQETQYF.

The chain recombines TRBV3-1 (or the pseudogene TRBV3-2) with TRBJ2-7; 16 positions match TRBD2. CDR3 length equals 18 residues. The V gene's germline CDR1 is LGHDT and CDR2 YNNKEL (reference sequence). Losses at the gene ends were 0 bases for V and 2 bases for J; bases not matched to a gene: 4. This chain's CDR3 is CASSQERGLAGGTYEQYF. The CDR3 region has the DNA TGTGCCAGCAGCCAAGAAAGGGGACTAGCGGGGGGGACCTACGAGCAGTACTTC.

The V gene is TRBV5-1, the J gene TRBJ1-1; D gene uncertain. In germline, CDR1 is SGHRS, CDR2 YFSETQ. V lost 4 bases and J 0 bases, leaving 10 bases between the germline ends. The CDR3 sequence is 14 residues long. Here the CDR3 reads CASSPNTMNTEAFF. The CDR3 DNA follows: TGCGCCAGCAGCCCTAATACCATGAACACTGAAGCTTTCTTT. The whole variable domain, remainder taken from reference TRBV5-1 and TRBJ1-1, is KAGVTQTPRYLIKTRGQQVTLSCSPISGHRSVSWYQQTPGQGLQFLFEYFSETQRNKGNFPGRFSGRQFSNSRSEMNVSTLELGDSALYLCASSPNTMNTEAFFGQGTRLTVV.

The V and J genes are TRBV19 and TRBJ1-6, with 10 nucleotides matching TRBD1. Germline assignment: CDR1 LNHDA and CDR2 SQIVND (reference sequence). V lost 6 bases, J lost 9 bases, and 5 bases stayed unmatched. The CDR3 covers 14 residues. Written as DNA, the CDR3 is TGTGCCAGTAGCCCCGGGACAGGGGTTTCACCCCTCCACTTT. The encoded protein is CASSPGTGVSPLHF.

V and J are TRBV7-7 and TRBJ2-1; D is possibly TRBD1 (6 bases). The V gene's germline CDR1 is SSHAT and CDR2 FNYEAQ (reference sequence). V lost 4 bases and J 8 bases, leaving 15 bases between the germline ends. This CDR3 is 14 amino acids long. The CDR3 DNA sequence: TGTGCCAGCAGCTCCGGGACCCCAGGGGATGAGCAGTTCTTC. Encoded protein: CASSSGTPGDEQFF.

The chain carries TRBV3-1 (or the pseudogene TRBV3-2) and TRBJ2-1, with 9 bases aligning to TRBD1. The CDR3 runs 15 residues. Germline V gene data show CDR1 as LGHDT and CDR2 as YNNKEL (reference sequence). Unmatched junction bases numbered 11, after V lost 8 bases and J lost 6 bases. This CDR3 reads CASEPPTGGINEQFF. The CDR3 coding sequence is TGTGCCAGCGAACCACCGACAGGGGGGATCAATGAGCAGTTCTTC.

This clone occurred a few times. CDR3 nucleotides: TGTGCCAGCAGTTACCATTGGACAGGGGCGAACACTGAAGCTTTCTTT. Translated, it gives CASSYHWTGANTEAFF. The chain employs TRBV6-5 and TRBJ1-1; TRBD1 agrees at 9 bases. Germline V gene lookup returns CDR1 MNHEY and CDR2 SVGAGI. Trimming removed 2 bases from V and 1 base from J; junction bases left unmatched: 5. The CDR3 spans 16 residues.

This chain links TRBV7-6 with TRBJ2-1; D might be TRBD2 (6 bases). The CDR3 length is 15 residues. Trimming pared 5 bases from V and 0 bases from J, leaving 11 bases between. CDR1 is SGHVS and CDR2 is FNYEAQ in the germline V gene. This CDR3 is CASSTRESSYNEQFF. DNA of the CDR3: TGTGCCAGCAGCACCCGGGAGAGCTCCTACAATGAGCAGTTCTTC. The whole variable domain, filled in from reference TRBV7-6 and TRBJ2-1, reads GAGVSQSPRYKVTKRGQDVALRCDPISGHVSLYWYRQALGQGPEFLTYFNYEAQQDKSGLPNDRFSAERPEGSISTLTIQRTEQRDSAMYRCASSTRESSYNEQFFGPGTRLTVL.

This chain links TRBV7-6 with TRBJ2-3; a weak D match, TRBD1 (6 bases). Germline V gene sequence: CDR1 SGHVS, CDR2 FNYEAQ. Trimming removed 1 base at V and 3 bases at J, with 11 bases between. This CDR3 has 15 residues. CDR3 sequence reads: CASSLGQGTTDTQYF. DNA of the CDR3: TGTGCCAGCAGCTTAGGCCAGGGGACAACAGATACGCAGTATTTT.

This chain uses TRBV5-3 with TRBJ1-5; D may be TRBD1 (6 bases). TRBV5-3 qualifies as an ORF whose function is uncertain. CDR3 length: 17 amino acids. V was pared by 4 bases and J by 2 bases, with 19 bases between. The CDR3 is CARSTGGGAVCNQPQHF. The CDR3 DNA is TGTGCCAGAAGCACGGGGGGCGGGGCCGTGTGCAATCAGCCCCAGCATTTT.

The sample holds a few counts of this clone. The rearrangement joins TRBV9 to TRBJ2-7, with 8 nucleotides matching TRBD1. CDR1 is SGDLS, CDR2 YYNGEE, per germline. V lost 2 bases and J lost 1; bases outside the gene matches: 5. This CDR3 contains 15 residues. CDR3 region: CASSVTGDISYEQYF. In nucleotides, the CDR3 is TGTGCCAGCAGCGTGACAGGGGACATTTCCTACGAGCAGTACTTC.

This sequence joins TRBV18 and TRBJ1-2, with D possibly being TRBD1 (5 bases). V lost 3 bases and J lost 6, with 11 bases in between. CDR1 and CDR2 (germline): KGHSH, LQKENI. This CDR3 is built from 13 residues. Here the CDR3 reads CASSPPGGDGYTF. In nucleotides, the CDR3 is TGTGCCAGCTCACCGCCCGGAGGGGATGGCTACACCTTC.

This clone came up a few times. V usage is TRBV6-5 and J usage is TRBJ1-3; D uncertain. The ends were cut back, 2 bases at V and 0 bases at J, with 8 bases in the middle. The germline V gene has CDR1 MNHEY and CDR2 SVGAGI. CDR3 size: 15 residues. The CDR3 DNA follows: TGTGCCAGCAGTTACAGCCAGGCCTCTGGAAACACCATATATTTT. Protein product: CASSYSQASGNTIYF.

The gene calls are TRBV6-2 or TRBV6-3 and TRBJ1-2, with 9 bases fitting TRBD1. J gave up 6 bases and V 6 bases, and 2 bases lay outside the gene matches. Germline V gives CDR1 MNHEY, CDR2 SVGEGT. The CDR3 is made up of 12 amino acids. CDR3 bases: TGTGCCAGCAGCCGGACAGGGGATGGCTACACCTTC. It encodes CASSRTGDGYTF.

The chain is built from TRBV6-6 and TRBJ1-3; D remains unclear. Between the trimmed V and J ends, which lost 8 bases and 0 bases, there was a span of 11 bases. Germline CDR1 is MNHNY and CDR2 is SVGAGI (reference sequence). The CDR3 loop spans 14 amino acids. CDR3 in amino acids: CASAGSYSGNTIYF. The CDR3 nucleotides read TGTGCCAGCGCCGGGAGTTACTCTGGAAACACCATATATTTT.

Here the CDR3 DNA reads TGCGCCAGCAGCCAAGGGGGGCTAGCGGACACTGGAGATACGCAGTATTTT. Translation: CASSQGGLADTGDTQYF. The chain employs TRBV4-1 and TRBJ2-3; TRBD2 might be the D (7 bases). The CDR3 extends over 17 amino acids. The germline gives CDR1 MGHRA, CDR2 YSYEKL. Between the trimmed V and J ends, which lost 1 base and 5 bases, there was a span of 19 bases.

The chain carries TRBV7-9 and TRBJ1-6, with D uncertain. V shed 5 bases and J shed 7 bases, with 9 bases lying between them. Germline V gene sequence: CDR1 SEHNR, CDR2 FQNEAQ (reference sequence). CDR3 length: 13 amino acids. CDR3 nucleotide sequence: TGTGCCAGCAGCACTCTATCCAATTCACCCCTCCACTTT. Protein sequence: CASSTLSNSPLHF.

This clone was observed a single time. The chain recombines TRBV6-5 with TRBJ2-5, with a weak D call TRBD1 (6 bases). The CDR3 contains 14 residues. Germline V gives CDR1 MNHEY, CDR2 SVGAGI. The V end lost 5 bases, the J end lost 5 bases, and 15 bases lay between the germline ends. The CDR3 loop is CASSMPTGSETQYF. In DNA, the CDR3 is TGTGCCAGCAGTATGCCGACAGGTAGCGAGACCCAGTACTTC.

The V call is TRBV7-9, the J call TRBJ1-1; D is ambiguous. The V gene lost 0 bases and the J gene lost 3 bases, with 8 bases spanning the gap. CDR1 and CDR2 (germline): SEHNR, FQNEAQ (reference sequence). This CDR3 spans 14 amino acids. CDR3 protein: CASSLASGYTEAFF. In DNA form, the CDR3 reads TGTGCCAGCAGCTTAGCGTCAGGTTACACTGAAGCTTTCTTT.

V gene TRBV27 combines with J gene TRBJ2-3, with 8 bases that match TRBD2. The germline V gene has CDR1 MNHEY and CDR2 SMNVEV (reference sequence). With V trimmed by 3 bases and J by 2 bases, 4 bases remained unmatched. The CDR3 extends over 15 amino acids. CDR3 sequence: CASSFQRGPTDTQYF. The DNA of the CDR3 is TGTGCCAGCAGTTTCCAGCGGGGGCCCACAGATACGCAGTATTTT.

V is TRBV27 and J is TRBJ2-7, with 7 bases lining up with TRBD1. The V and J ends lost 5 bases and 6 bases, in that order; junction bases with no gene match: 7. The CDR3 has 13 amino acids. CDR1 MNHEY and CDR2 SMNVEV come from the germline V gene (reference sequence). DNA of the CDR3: TGTGCCAGCAGTGACAGGGTAGGGTCCGAGCAGTACTTC. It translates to CASSDRVGSEQYF.

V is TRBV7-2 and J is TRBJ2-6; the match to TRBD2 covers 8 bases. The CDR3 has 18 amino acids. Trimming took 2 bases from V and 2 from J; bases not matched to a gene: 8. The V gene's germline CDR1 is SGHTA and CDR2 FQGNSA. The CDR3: CASSLHGGGRAGANVLTF. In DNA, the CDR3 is TGTGCCAGCAGCTTACACGGGGGGGGAAGAGCTGGGGCCAACGTCCTGACTTTC.

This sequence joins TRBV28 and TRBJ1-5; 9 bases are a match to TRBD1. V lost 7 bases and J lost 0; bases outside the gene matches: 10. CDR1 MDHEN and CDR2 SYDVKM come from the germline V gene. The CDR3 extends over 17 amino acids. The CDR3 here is CASTLGDRAYSNQPQHF. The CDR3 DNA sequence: TGTGCCAGCACCTTGGGGGACAGGGCATATAGCAATCAGCCCCAGCATTTT.